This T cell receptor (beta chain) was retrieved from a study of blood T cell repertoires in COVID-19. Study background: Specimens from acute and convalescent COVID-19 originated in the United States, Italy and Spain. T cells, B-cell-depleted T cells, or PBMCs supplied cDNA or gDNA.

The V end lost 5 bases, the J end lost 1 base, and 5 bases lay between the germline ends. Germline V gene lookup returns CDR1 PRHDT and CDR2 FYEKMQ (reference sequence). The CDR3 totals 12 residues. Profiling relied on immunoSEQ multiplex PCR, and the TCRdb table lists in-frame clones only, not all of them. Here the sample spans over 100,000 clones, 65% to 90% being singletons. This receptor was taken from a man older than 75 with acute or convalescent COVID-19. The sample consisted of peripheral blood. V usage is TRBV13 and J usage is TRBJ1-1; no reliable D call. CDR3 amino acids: CASSPRNTEAFF. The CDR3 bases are TGTGCCAGCAGCCCGAGGAACACTGAAGCTTTCTTT.